The 24 T cell receptor beta chains in this list originate from one sample, sequenced in a study of blood T cell repertoires in COVID-19. Assay: immunoSEQ multiplex PCR; the TCRdb copy retains only in-frame clones and omits some. The repertoire includes fewer than 450,000 clones, around 89% of them detected once, and over 10% sits in the top ten. Sequencing was done on a sample of peripheral blood. The receptors stem from a woman in her forties or fifties with COVID-19, enrolled during active disease.

The chain carries TRBV7-6 and TRBJ1-3; no reliable D call. Germline V gene data show CDR1 as SGHVS and CDR2 as FNYEAQ. The V end was cut by 7 bases, the J end by 0 bases, with 13 bases between. CDR3 length equals 15 residues. The CDR3 is CASTKRGNSGNTIYF. In nucleotides, the CDR3 is TGTGCCAGCACTAAGCGGGGAAACTCTGGAAACACCATATATTTT.

The chain has TRBV7-3 and TRBJ2-7; TRBD1 matches 8 bases. This CDR3 is built from 15 residues. Germline CDR1 SGHTA, CDR2 FQGTGA. Trimming took 5 bases from V and 4 from J; bases not matched to a gene: 10. The CDR3 is CASSPTGTGNYEQYF. CDR3 coding DNA: TGTGCCAGCAGCCCAACCGGGACAGGAAATTACGAGCAGTACTTC.

The J gene is TRBJ1-3, the V gene TRBV9, with TRBD1 matching over 10 bases. After removal of 2 bases from V and 6 bases from J, the junction contained 20 bases not matched to a gene. This CDR3 comprises 20 residues. Germline V gives CDR1 SGDLS, CDR2 YYNGEE. CDR3 nucleotides: TGTGCCAGCAGCGTTGGGCCTGGGACAGGGGCCCCGGGTGGGGAAAACACCATATATTTT. It yields the protein CASSVGPGTGAPGGENTIYF.

V gene TRBV7-6 combines with J gene TRBJ1-5; D remains ambiguous. Germline CDR1 is SGHVS and CDR2 is FNYEAQ. The V and J ends lost 8 bases and 10 bases respectively, with 15 bases between them. The CDR3 contains 12 residues. In DNA form, the CDR3 reads TGTGCCAGCGCCTCCCCCGGTGGTCCCCAGCATTTT. Translated: CASASPGGPQHF.

The V call is TRBV5-1, the J call TRBJ1-5; D is unclear. V dropped 0 bases and J dropped 3 bases, with 10 bases sitting between them. Germline-derived CDR1 and CDR2 are SGHRS and YFSETQ. This CDR3 spans 15 amino acids. Here the CDR3 DNA reads TGCGCCAGCAGCTTGGCCGGTAACCTCAATCAGCCCCAGCATTTT. It is translated as CASSLAGNLNQPQHF.

Worth noting for this clone: The germline gene is not matched at one end of the junction; a read error may be the cause. The chain links TRBV2 to TRBJ1-2, with a possible D match to TRBD1 (5 bases). CDR1 SNHLY and CDR2 FYNNEI come from the germline V gene. This CDR3 comprises 13 residues. The CDR3, as DNA: TGTGCCAGCAGCGAAGGGGCGTTGGAAGGCTACACCTTC. Its translation: CASSEGALEGYTF.

This chain links TRBV18 with TRBJ1-2; 10 bases are a match to TRBD1. Germline V gene sequence: CDR1 KGHSH, CDR2 LQKENI. CDR3 length: 15 residues. The trim removed 1 base at V and 6 bases at J, leaving 5 bases unmatched. The CDR3 DNA reads TGTGCCAGCTCACCACTGCAGACAGGGGGCCATGGCTACACCTTC. Its protein product is CASSPLQTGGHGYTF.

V usage is TRBV24-1 and J usage is TRBJ1-5; D is undetermined. The germline V gene has CDR1 KGHDR and CDR2 SFDVKD. The CDR3 runs to 14 residues. Trimming shortened V by 1 base and J by 4 bases, and 7 bases separated the two germline ends. The CDR3 is CATSDLAVNQPQHF. The CDR3 nucleotides read TGTGCCACCAGTGATTTAGCGGTAAATCAGCCCCAGCATTTT.

This rearrangement joins TRBV19 to TRBJ2-5, with 10 bases aligning to TRBD1. The germline CDR1 and CDR2 sequences are LNHDA and SQIVND (reference sequence). Trimming at V came to 8 bases and at J to 5 bases, leaving 5 bases not matched to a gene. The CDR3 runs to 13 residues. CDR3 DNA: TGTGCCAGTTCAGACAGGGGGCAGGAGACCCAGTACTTC. This translates into CASSDRGQETQYF.

This chain links TRBV5-3 with TRBJ1-6; D is possibly TRBD1 (5 bases). TRBV5-3 is an open reading frame whose function is uncertain. This CDR3 spans 14 amino acids. V was shortened by 7 bases and J by 9 bases, with 17 bases between the two germline ends. CDR3 protein: CARPPGEQGSPLHF. DNA of the CDR3: TGTGCCAGACCTCCGGGGGAGCAGGGTTCACCCCTCCACTTT.

The rearrangement uses TRBV29-1 and TRBJ2-5; tentative D call: TRBD2 (6 bases). With 6 bases removed from V and 1 base from J, the gap between germline ends came to 12 bases. This CDR3 spans 13 amino acids. Germline-derived CDR1 and CDR2 are SQVTM and ANQGSEA. CDR3 amino acids: CSVGTGSQETQYF. The CDR3 DNA reads as TGCAGCGTCGGTACCGGGAGCCAAGAGACCCAGTACTTC. The full variable domain, with the rest looked up from reference TRBV29-1 and TRBJ2-5, is SAVISQKPSRDICQRGTSLTIQCQVDSQVTMMFWYRQQPGQSLTLIATANQGSEATYESGFVIDKFPISRPNLTFSTLTVSNMSPEDSSIYLCSVGTGSQETQYFGPGTRLLVL.

The chain couples TRBV5-3 to TRBJ2-2; TRBD2 agrees at 9 bases. TRBV5-3 is placed among ORFs of uncertain function. The CDR3 runs to 15 residues. J lost 7 bases, V lost 4 bases, and 8 bases had no gene match. This CDR3 reads CARSPGTSYVGELFF. Written as DNA, the CDR3 is TGTGCCAGAAGCCCCGGGACTAGCTATGTCGGGGAGCTGTTTTTT.

This clone was seen a handful of times. The chain recombines TRBV5-5 with TRBJ1-6, with D possibly matching TRBD1 (6 bases). The germline V gene has CDR1 SGHKS and CDR2 YYEKEE (reference sequence). The V end lost 4 bases, the J end lost 4 bases, and 18 bases lay between the germline ends. This CDR3 contains 17 residues. CDR3 residues: CASSVPGTRFYNSPLHF. Here the CDR3 DNA reads TGTGCCAGCAGCGTGCCCGGGACAAGATTTTATAATTCACCCCTCCACTTT.

The chain uses TRBV30 and TRBJ1-4, with 7 bases aligning to TRBD1. CDR3 size: 15 residues. Germline-derived CDR1 and CDR2 are GTSNPN and SVGIG (reference sequence). With V trimmed by 2 bases and J by 4 bases, 7 bases remained unmatched. CDR3 sequence: CAWSPTGRGNEKLFF. CDR3 bases: TGTGCCTGGAGTCCGACAGGGCGCGGTAATGAAAAACTGTTTTTT. Full variable domain (remainder filled in from reference TRBV30 and TRBJ1-4): SQTIHQWPATLVQPVGSPLSLECTVEGTSNPNLYWYRQAAGRGLQLLFYSVGIGQISSEVPQNLSASRPQDRQFILSSKKLLLSDSGFYLCAWSPTGRGNEKLFFGSGTQLSVL.

DNA for the CDR3: TGTGGTTCCCAGTTCCAACGGAACACTGAAGCTTTCTTT. Translating gives CGSQFQRNTEAFF. V usage is TRBV6-6 and J usage is TRBJ1-1, with unresolved D. Germline V gene sequence: CDR1 MNHNY, CDR2 SVGAGI (reference sequence). The CDR3 runs to 13 residues.

The rearrangement links TRBV27 to TRBJ2-1; 8 nucleotides align to TRBD2. The CDR3 totals 15 residues. Germline V gives CDR1 MNHEY, CDR2 SMNVEV (reference sequence). The V gene end was trimmed by 4 bases and the J gene end by 8 bases; junction bases not matched to a gene: 10. The CDR3 loop is CASSYGTRGGDEQFF. The CDR3 DNA is TGTGCCAGCAGTTACGGGACTAGAGGCGGGGATGAGCAGTTCTTC.

CDR3 in DNA: TGTGCCAGTACTAACGGGGGGGCTGTAAGCACAGATACGCAGTATTTT. It yields the protein CASTNGGAVSTDTQYF. The rearrangement links TRBV19 to TRBJ2-3, with 8 bases matching TRBD2. There are 16 residues in the CDR3. V lost 7 bases, J lost 0 bases, and 9 bases stayed unmatched. Germline V CDR1 and CDR2: LNHDA, SQIVND (reference sequence). Using reference TRBV19 and TRBJ2-3 for the parts outside the CDR3, the full variable domain is DGGITQSPKYLFRKEGQNVTLSCEQNLNHDAMYWYRQDPGQGLRLIYYSQIVNDFQKGDIAEGYSVSREKKESFPLTVTSAQKNPTAFYLCASTNGGAVSTDTQYFGPGTRLTVL.

Of note for this clone: The junction does not match germline at one end; this may be a read error. V usage is TRBV6-5 and J usage is TRBJ1-1; D may be TRBD1 (5 bases). The CDR3 sequence is 12 residues long. The germline CDR1 and CDR2 sequences are MNHEY and SVGAGI. CDR3 sequence: CASSYRAGRLDF. DNA of the CDR3: TGTGCCAGCAGTTACAGGGCAGGGCGGCTCGATTTT.

This sequence joins TRBV25-1 and TRBJ2-3, with D perhaps matching TRBD2 (7 bases). The V gene lost 4 bases and the J gene lost 4 bases, with 12 bases spanning the gap. Germline CDR1 is MGHDK and CDR2 is SYGVNS. This CDR3 region has 14 residues. The CDR3 DNA follows: TGTGCCAGCAGTGTGGGAGGGGGGGCAGATACGCAGTATTTT. Amino acids: CASSVGGGADTQYF.

This rearrangement joins TRBV11-2 to TRBJ2-2; D is uncertain. This CDR3 is built from 14 residues. V shed 4 bases and J shed 1 base, with 7 bases lying between them. Germline loops: CDR1 SGHAT, CDR2 FQNNGV. The CDR3 DNA follows: TGTGCCAGCAGCTCGACTGTGAACACCGGGGAGCTGTTTTTT. It is translated as CASSSTVNTGELFF.

This chain joins TRBV29-1 and TRBJ2-1; possible D gene TRBD2, 6 bases. The CDR3 has 15 amino acids. V lost 4 bases, J lost 0 bases, and 13 bases lay in between. The germline V gene encodes CDR1 SQVTM and CDR2 ANQGSEA. Here the CDR3 reads CSVVRGRSSYNEQFF. CDR3 DNA sequence: TGCAGCGTTGTGCGGGGACGGAGCTCCTACAATGAGCAGTTCTTC.

This chain connects TRBV3-1 (or the pseudogene TRBV3-2) to TRBJ2-3, with TRBD2 matching over 9 bases. V was clipped by 4 bases and J by 1 base; unmatched bases: 9. The CDR3 is made up of 17 amino acids. Germline CDR1 LGHDT, CDR2 YNNKEL (reference sequence). The CDR3 DNA reads TGTGCCAGCAGCCCCAACCTAGCGGGGTACGGCACAGATACGCAGTATTTT. Translated: CASSPNLAGYGTDTQYF.

In this sample, this clone turned up once. The genes are TRBV5-4 and TRBJ2-1, with 8 bases that match TRBD2. The CDR3 consists of 17 residues. Germline lookup yields CDR1 SGHNT and CDR2 YYREEE (reference sequence). V shed 3 bases, J shed 8 bases, and the junction held 16 bases outside the gene matches. CDR3 region: CASSSPGVERGTHEQFF. CDR3 sequence (DNA): TGTGCCAGCAGCTCCCCCGGGGTCGAGCGGGGGACCCATGAGCAGTTCTTC.

The V gene is TRBV28, the J gene TRBJ1-4; D possibly corresponds to TRBD1 (6 bases). The CDR3 is made up of 16 amino acids. The germline gives CDR1 MDHEN, CDR2 SYDVKM. Trimming removed 5 bases from V and 8 bases from J, with 21 bases in between. The CDR3 nucleotides are TGTGCCAGCAGTCGTTACGGACAGACCCTGGGGGAAAAACTGTTTTTT. It yields the protein CASSRYGQTLGEKLFF.